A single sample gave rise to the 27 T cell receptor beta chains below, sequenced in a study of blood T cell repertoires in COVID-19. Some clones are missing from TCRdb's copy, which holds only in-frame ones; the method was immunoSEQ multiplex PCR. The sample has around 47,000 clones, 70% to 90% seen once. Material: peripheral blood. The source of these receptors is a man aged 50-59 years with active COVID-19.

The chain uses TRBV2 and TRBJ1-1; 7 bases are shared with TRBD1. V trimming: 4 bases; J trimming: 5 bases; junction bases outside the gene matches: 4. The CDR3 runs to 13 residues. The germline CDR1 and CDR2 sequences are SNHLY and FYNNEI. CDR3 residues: CASSGQGETEAFF. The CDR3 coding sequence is TGTGCCAGCAGTGGGCAGGGGGAAACTGAAGCTTTCTTT. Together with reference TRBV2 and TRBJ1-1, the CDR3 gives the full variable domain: EPEVTQTPSHQVTQMGQEVILRCVPISNHLYFYWYRQILGQKVEFLVSFYNNEISEKSEIFDDQFSVERPDGSNFTLKIRSTKLEDSAMYFCASSGQGETEAFFGQGTRLTVV.

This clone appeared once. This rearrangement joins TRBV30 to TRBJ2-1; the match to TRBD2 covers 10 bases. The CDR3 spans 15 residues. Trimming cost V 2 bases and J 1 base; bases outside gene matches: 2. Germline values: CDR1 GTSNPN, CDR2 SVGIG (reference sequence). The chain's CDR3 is CAWSQLAGSYNEQFF. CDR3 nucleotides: TGTGCCTGGAGTCAACTAGCGGGATCCTACAATGAGCAGTTCTTC.

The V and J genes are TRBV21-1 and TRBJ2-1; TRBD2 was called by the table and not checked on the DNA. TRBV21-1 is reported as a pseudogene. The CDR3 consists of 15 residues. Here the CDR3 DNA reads TGTGCCAGCAGCAAGACTAGTTGCTCCTACAATGAGCAGTTCTTC. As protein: CASSKTSCSYNEQFF.

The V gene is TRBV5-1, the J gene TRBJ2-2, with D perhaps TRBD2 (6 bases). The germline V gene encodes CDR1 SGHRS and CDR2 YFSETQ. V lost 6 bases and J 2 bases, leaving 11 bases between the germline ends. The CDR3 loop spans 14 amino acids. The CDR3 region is CASTGLFNTGELFF. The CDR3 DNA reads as TGCGCCAGCACGGGACTCTTCAACACCGGGGAGCTGTTTTTT.

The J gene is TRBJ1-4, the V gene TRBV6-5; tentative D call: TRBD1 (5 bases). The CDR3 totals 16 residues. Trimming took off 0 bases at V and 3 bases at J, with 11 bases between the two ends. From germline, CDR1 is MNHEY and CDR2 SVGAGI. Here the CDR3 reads CASSYSPSGSNEKLFF. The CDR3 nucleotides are TGTGCCAGCAGTTACTCCCCGTCAGGGTCTAATGAAAAACTGTTTTTT.

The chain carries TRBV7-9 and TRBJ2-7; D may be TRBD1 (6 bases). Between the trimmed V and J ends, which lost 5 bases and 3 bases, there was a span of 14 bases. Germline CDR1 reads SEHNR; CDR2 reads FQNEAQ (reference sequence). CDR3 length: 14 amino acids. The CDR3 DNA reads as TGTGCCAGCAGCCGAGGGGACATCAACTACGAGCAGTACTTC. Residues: CASSRGDINYEQYF.

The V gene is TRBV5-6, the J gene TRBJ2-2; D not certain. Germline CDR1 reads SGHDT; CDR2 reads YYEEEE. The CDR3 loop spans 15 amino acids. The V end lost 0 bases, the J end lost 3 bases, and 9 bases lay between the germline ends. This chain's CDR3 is CASSLDLGDTGELFF. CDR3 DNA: TGTGCCAGCAGCTTGGACCTCGGAGACACCGGGGAGCTGTTTTTT.

CDR3 in amino acids: CASSPQTGMYEQYF. Here the CDR3 DNA reads TGTGCCAGCAGCCCCCAGACAGGGATGTACGAGCAGTACTTC. The gene calls are TRBV11-1 and TRBJ2-7; 7 positions agree with TRBD1. J was trimmed by 4 bases and V by 5 bases; bases with no gene match: 8. The CDR3 is made up of 14 amino acids. Germline V CDR1 and CDR2: SGHAT, FQDESV (reference sequence).

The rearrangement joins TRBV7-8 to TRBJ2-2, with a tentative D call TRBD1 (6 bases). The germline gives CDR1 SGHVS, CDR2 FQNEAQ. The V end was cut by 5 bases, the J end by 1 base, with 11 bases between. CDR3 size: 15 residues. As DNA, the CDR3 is TGTGCCAGCAGCCCCCAGGGGCGGAACACCGGGGAGCTGTTTTTT. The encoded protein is CASSPQGRNTGELFF.

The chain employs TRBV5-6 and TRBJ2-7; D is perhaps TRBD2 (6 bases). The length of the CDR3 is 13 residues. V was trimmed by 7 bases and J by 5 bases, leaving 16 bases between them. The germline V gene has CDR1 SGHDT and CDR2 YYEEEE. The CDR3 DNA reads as TGTGCCAGCCGGGACTCAGGTAGCAACGAGCAGTACTTC. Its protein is CASRDSGSNEQYF.

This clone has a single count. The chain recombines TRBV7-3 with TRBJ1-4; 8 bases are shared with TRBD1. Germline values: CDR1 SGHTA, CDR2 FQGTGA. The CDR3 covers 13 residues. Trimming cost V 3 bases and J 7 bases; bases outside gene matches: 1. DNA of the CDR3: TGTGCCAGCAGCTTCGGACAGGGTGAAAAACTGTTTTTT. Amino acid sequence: CASSFGQGEKLFF.

The CDR3 nucleotides are TGTGCCATCAGTTCACAGGGTCCCCCTAATAGCAATCAGCCCCAGCATTTT. It codes for CAISSQGPPNSNQPQHF. The V and J genes are TRBV10-3 and TRBJ1-5; tentative D call: TRBD1 (6 bases). The CDR3 is made up of 17 amino acids. Germline CDR1 ENHRY, CDR2 SYGVKD. V lost 5 bases, J lost 0 bases, and 17 bases lay in between.

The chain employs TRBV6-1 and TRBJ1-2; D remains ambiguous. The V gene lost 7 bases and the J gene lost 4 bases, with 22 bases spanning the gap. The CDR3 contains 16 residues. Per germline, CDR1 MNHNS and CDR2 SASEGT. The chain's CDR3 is CASTEPLFSFFYGYTF. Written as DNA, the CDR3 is TGTGCCAGCACTGAGCCTCTCTTTAGCTTTTTCTATGGCTACACCTTC.

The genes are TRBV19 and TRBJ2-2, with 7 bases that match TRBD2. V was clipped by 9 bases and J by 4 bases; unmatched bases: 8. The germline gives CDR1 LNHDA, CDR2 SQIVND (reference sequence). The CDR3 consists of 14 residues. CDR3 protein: CASWGGLFTGELFF. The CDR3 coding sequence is TGTGCCAGCTGGGGGGGACTTTTCACCGGGGAGCTGTTTTTT.

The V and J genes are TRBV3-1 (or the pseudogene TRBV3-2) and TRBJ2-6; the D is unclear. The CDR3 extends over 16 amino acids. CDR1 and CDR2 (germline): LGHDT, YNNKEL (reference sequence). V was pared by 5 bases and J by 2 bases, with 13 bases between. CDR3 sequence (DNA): TGTGCCAGCAGCGACAAAATTAGAACTGGGGCCAACGTCCTGACTTTC. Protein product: CASSDKIRTGANVLTF.

The CDR3 bases are TGTGCCAGCAACTCGGACAACAATCAGCCCCAGCATTTT. This codes for CASNSDNNQPQHF. The J gene is TRBJ1-5, the V gene TRBV28; weak D call: TRBD1 (5 bases). This CDR3 comprises 13 residues. V shed 7 bases and J shed 3 bases, with 10 bases lying between them. CDR1 is MDHEN and CDR2 is SYDVKM in the germline V gene.

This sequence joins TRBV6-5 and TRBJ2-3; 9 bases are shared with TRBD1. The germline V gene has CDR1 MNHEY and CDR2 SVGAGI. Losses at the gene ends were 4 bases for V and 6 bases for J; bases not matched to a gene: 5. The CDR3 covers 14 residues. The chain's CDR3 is CASSLQGAGDTQYF. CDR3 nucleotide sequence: TGTGCCAGCAGTTTACAGGGGGCTGGGGATACGCAGTATTTT.

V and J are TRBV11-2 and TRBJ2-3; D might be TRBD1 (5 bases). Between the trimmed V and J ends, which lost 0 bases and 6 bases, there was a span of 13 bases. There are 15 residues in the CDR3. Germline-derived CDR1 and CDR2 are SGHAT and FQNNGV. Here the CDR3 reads CASSLDLGGADTQYF. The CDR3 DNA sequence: TGTGCCAGCAGCTTAGATCTGGGTGGGGCGGATACGCAGTATTTT.

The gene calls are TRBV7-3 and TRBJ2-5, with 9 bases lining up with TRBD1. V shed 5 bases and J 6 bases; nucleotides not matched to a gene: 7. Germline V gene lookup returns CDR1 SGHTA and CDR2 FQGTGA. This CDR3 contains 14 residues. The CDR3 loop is CASSATGGVQTQYF. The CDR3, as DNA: TGTGCCAGCAGCGCAACAGGGGGCGTACAGACCCAGTACTTC. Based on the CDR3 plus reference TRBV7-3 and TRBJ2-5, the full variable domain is GAGVSQTPSNKVTEKGKYVELRCDPISGHTALYWYRQSLGQGPEFLIYFQGTGAADDSGLPNDRFFAVRPEGSVSTLKIQRTERGDSAVYLCASSATGGVQTQYFGPGTRLLVL.

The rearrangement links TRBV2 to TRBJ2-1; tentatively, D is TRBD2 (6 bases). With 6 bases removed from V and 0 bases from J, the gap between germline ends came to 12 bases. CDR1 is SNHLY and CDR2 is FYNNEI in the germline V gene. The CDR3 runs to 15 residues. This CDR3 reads CASSPERASYNEQFF. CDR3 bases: TGTGCCAGCAGCCCGGAGCGGGCCTCCTACAATGAGCAGTTCTTC. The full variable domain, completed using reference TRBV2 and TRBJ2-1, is EPEVTQTPSHQVTQMGQEVILRCVPISNHLYFYWYRQILGQKVEFLVSFYNNEISEKSEIFDDQFSVERPDGSNFTLKIRSTKLEDSAMYFCASSPERASYNEQFFGPGTRLTVL.

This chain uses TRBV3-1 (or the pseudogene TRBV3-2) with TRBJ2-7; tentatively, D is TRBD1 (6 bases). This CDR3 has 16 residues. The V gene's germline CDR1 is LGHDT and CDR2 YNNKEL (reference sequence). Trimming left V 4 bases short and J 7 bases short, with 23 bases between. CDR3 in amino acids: CASSPFGRTEYAEQYF. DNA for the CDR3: TGTGCCAGCAGCCCATTCGGTAGGACAGAGTACGCTGAGCAGTACTTC.

CDR3 DNA: TGTGCCTGGAGCGGAGCTCCCCAGGGGACCCAGTACTTC. This translates into CAWSGAPQGTQYF. The V gene is TRBV30, the J gene TRBJ2-5; D is perhaps TRBD1 (5 bases). V was pared by 3 bases and J by 7 bases, with 15 bases between. There are 13 residues in the CDR3. CDR1 and CDR2 (germline): GTSNPN, SVGIG (reference sequence).

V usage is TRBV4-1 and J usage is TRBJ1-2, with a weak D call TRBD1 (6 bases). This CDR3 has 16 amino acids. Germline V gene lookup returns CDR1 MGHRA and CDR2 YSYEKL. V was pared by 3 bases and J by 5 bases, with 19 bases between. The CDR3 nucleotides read TGCGCCAGCAGCCAGCTTGGACAGCGCCACGGGTATGGCTACACCTTC. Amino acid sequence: CASSQLGQRHGYGYTF.

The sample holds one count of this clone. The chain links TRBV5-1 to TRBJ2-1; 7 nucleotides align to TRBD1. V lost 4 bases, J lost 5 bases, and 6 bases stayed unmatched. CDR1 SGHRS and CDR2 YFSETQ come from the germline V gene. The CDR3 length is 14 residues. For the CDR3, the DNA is TGCGCCAGCAGCACAACAGGGGCACACAATGAGCAGTTCTTC. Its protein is CASSTTGAHNEQFF.

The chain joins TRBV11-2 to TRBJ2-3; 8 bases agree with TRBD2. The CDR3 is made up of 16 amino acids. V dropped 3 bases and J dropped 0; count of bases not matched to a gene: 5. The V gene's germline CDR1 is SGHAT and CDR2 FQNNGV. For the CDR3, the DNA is TGTGCCAGCAGCTTGCTTAGCGGGACTAGCACAGATACGCAGTATTTT. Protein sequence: CASSLLSGTSTDTQYF.

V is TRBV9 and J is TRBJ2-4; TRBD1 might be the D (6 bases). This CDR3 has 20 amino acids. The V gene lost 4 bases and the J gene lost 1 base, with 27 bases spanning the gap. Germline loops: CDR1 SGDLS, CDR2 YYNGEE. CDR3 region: CASSPIWAGQGGLAKNIQYF. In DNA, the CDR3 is TGTGCCAGCAGCCCGATATGGGCAGGGCAAGGGGGTCTGGCCAAAAACATTCAGTACTTC.

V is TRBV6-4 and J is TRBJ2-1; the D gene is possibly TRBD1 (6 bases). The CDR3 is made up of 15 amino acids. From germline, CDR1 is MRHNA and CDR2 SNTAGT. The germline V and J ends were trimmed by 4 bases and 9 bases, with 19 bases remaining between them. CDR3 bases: TGTGCCAGCAGTGCAACGGGACACCGAGGGGGTGAGCAGTTCTTC. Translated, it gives CASSATGHRGGEQFF.